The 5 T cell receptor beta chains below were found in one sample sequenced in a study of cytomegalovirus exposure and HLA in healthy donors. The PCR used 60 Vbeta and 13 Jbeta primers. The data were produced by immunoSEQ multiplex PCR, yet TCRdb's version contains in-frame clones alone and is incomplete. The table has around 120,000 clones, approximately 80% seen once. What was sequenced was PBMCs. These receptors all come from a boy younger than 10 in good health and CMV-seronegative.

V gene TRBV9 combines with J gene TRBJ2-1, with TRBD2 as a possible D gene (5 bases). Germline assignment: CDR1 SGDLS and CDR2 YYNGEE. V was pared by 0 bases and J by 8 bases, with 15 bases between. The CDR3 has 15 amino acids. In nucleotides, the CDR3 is TGTGCCAGCAGCGTAGAAGGTCGAGGGTTCGATGAGCAGTTCTTC. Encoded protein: CASSVEGRGFDEQFF.

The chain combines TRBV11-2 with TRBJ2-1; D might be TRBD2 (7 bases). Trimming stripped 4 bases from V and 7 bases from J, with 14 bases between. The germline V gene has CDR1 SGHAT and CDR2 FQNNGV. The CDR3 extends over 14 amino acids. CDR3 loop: CASSSAEGGNEQFF. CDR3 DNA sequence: TGTGCCAGCAGCTCGGCTGAGGGGGGGAATGAGCAGTTCTTC.

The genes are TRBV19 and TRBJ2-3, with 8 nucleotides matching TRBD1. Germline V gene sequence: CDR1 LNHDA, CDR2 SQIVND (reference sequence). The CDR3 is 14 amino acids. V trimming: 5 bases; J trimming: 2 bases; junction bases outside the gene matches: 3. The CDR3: CASSRQGITDTQYF. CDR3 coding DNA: TGTGCCAGTAGTCGACAGGGGATCACAGATACGCAGTATTTT.

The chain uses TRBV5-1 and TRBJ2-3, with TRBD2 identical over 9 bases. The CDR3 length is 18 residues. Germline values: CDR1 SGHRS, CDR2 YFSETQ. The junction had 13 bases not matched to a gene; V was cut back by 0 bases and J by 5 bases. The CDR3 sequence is CASSLASAGGLSGDTQYF. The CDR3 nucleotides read TGCGCCAGCAGCTTGGCCTCGGCGGGAGGGCTGTCCGGAGATACGCAGTATTTT.

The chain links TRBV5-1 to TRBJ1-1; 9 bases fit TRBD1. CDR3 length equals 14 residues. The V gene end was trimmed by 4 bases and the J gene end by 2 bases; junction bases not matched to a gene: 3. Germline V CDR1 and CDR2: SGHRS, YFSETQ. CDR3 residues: CASSQDRGNTEAFF. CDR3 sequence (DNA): TGCGCCAGCAGCCAGGACAGGGGAAACACTGAAGCTTTCTTT.